This T cell receptor beta chain comes out of a study of blood T cell repertoires in COVID-19. On the study more broadly: In each case, the material was cDNA or gDNA derived from T cells, B-cell-depleted T cells, or PBMCs.

This CDR3 region has 14 residues. V lost 3 bases, J lost 1 base, and 11 bases lay in between. Germline values: CDR1 SGHNT, CDR2 YYREEE (reference sequence). In the original workflow: Amplified reference gene primers provided the basis for estimating nucleated cell counts. Generated by immunoSEQ multiplex PCR, the TCRdb table keeps only in-frame clones and is missing some. D and trimming come from the DNA, and the V and J calls and clone size come from that table. The table lists tens of thousands of clones, around 83% of them singletons. Material: peripheral blood. The source is a man older than 75 with acute or convalescent COVID-19. The gene calls are TRBV5-4 and TRBJ2-7; D is perhaps TRBD2 (6 bases). In DNA, the CDR3 is TGTGCCAGCAGCTCACCGGCGGGGTCCTACGAGCAGTACTTC. This translates into CASSSPAGSYEQYF.